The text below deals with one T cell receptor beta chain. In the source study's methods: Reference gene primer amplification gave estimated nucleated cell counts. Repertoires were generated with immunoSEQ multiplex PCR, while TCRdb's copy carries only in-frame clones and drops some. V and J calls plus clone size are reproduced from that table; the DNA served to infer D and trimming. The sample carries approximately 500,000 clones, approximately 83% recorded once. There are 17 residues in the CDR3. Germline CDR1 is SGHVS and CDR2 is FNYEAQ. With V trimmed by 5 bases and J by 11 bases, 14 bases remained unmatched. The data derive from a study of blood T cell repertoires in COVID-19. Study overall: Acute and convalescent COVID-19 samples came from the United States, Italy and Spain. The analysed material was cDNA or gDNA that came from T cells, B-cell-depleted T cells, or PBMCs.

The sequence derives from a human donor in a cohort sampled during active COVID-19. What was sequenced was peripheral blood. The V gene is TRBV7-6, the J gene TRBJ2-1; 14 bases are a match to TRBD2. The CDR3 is CASSQGLAGAKLDQQFF. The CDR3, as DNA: TGTGCCAGCAGCCAGGGACTAGCGGGGGCCAAATTGGACCAGCAGTTCTTC.